What follows is one T cell receptor beta chain and its context. cDNA came from about 0.5 to 1 ug RNA primed by random hexamers. TCRdb independently ran MiXCR on the immunoSEQ multiplex PCR reads; one entry per CDR3 protein. The sample includes about 80,000 distinct CDR3 sequences, about 93% seen only once; the top ten take about 0.9%. This sample is drawn from a study of CD8 T cells in Susac syndrome. CDR3 length equals 11 residues. The ends were cut back, 7 bases at V and 4 bases at J, with 11 bases in the middle. Germline CDR1 and CDR2: SQVTM and ANQGSEA. The V call is TRBV29-1, the J call TRBJ2-7, with D uncertain. The clonotype comes from a human donor with Susac syndrome. Sequencing used CD8+ T cells from PBMCs. The CDR3 sequence: CSGVTQYEQYF. The CDR3 coding sequence is TGCAGCGGCGTGACACAGTACGAGCAGTACTTC.